This TCR beta chain comes out of a study of early T cells in non-severe SARS-CoV-2 infection. As for the study in general: Sequencing input comprised bulk RNA from unsorted whole blood; chain pairing was not available.

V lost 0 bases, J lost 9 bases, and 15 bases lay in between. Per the germline V gene, CDR1 is SGHDN and CDR2 is FVKESK. The CDR3 consists of 15 residues. Study observations and caveats: Anti-spike CD8 responses were favored by VDJdb matching, which missed private and CD4 specificities.

Concerning this clonotype: No antigen is known for it.

Researchers tagged individual cDNA molecules with unique molecular identifiers. TCRdb passed the 5' RACE reads through MiXCR, listing each CDR3 protein once. The sample comprises about 59,000 distinct CDR3 sequences, about 13% of which are singletons, and 9.3% rests with the top ten. This TCR was sampled from an adult who was a healthcare worker with PCR-confirmed SARS-CoV-2 infection or an uninfected control (not recorded which). Specimen: whole blood, collected at baseline. The chain carries TRBV14 and TRBJ2-1, with D unclear. CDR3 protein: CASSQDAVSHGEQFF. In DNA, the CDR3 is TGTGCCAGCAGCCAAGATGCAGTGTCGCACGGTGAGCAGTTCTTC.